This entry concerns a single T cell receptor beta chain. Using immunoSEQ multiplex PCR, the repertoire was profiled, and TCRdb retains in-frame clones only, with some absent. The sample has 2.5 million or so clones; 85% to 95% are singletons. This entry is derived from a study of shared clonotypes between healthy human individuals. About the research overall: Each donor contributed plates that comprised three CD4 naive, three CD4 memory, two CD8 naive and one CD8 memory.

Germline CDR1 reads SGHTA; CDR2 reads FQGNSA. The CDR3 consists of 17 residues. V lost 1 base, J lost 0 bases, and 13 bases lay in between. The sequenced sample consisted of naive CD4+ T cells sorted from blood. Subset given: CD45RA+ positively selected. The V gene is TRBV7-2, the J gene TRBJ2-1, with D perhaps matching TRBD2 (6 bases). The sequence was obtained from a young man in good health. CDR3 sequence: CASSLGSAGISYNEQFF. For the CDR3, the DNA is TGTGCCAGCAGCTTAGGTTCGGCGGGGATCTCCTACAATGAGCAGTTCTTC.